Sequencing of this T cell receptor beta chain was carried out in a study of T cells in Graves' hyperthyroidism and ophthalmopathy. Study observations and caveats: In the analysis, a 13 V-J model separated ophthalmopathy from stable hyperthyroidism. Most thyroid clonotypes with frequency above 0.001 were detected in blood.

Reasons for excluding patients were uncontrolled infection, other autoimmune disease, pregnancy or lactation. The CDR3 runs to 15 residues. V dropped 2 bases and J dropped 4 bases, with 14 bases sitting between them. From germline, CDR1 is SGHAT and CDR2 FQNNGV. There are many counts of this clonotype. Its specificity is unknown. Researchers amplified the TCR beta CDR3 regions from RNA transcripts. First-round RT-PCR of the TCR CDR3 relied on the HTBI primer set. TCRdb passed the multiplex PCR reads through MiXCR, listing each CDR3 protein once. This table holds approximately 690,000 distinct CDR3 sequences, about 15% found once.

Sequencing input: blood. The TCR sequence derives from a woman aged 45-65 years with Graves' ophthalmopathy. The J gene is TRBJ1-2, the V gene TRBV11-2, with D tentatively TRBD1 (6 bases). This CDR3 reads CASSLTGGLFYGYTF. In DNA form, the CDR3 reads TGTGCCAGCAGCTTAACGGGGGGCCTTTTCTATGGCTACACCTTC.